The clone carrying this T cell receptor beta chain was detected once. Its antigen remains unknown. Germline is not matched at one junction end, which may reflect a read error. Time point reported: before preoperative PTX-NDP chemotherapy. The data originate from a study of esophageal squamous cell carcinoma under preoperative chemotherapy. Study-wide results and limits: Paclitaxel-nedaplatin therapy caused immediate, substantial clonotype frequency changes. Peripheral T cells showed a significant TCR diversity increase after chemotherapy, unlike tumor-infiltrating lymphocytes.

TCRdb fed the PCR reads into MiXCR, producing one record per CDR3 protein. The sample holds over 13,000 distinct CDR3 sequences; 60% are singletons and the top ten take approximately 55%. Germline lookup yields CDR1 MNHEY and CDR2 SVGAGI. The CDR3 extends over 15 amino acids. This TCR came from a human donor with esophageal squamous cell carcinoma. The donor label of this sample is uncertain. Collection took place from a patient given preoperative chemotherapy. The V call is TRBV6-5, the J call TRBJ2-1; 9 bases fit TRBD1. The CDR3 DNA sequence: TGTGCCAGCAGTTACAACCGGGACAGGGTGAGTGAGCAGTTTTTT. Amino acid sequence: CASSYNRDRVSEQFF.